This T cell receptor (beta chain) was identified in a study of memory CD4+ T cells and cytomegalovirus serostatus. About the study: Donors were healthy Belgian adults, under ten CMV seropositive and 20 to 25 seronegative. General study results and limits: Suggested: most of the CMV-linked TCR signature lies in CD4+ memory cells.

The V gene lost 2 bases and the J gene lost 4 bases, with 6 bases spanning the gap. The CDR3 spans 13 residues. Germline loops: CDR1 ENHRY, CDR2 SYGVKD. The sort gate was single viable CD3+CD4+CD8-CD45RO+ cells for memory CD4+ T cells. Remarks on this clone: Its antigen is still unknown.

Methods used by the authors: After removing out-of-frame reads, around 2,100,000 distinct TCRbeta sequences remained. Data came from immunoSEQ multiplex PCR; TCRdb stores just in-frame clones and leaves some out. The DNA gave D and trimming, while V, J and clone size come from that table. In the table there are roughly 60,000 clones, about three quarters of which are singletons. Sequenced sample: memory CD4+ T cells from blood. The clonotype comes from an adult in good health and CMV-seronegative. The chain links TRBV10-3 to TRBJ1-5, with D unresolved. The DNA of the CDR3 is TGTGCCATCAGTGAGGGCAGGAATCAGCCCCAGCATTTT. Residues: CAISEGRNQPQHF.